The 10 T cell receptor beta chains in this list originate from one sample, sequenced in a study of cytomegalovirus exposure and HLA in healthy donors. The PCR employed 60 Vbeta primers together with 13 Jbeta primers. Data came from immunoSEQ multiplex PCR; TCRdb stores just in-frame clones and leaves some out. Of some 200,000 clones listed, approximately 81% are singletons. Material for sequencing was PBMCs. The receptors were gathered from a woman in her fifties or sixties in good health and CMV-seronegative.

The chain combines TRBV6-5 with TRBJ1-1; the match to TRBD1 covers 9 bases. CDR3 length: 14 amino acids. J lost 5 bases, V lost 2 bases, and 3 bases had no gene match. Per germline, CDR1 MNHEY and CDR2 SVGAGI. CDR3 sequence reads: CASSYDRGGTEAFF. In nucleotides, the CDR3 is TGTGCCAGCAGTTACGACAGGGGGGGGACTGAAGCTTTCTTT.

This chain joins TRBV25-1 and TRBJ1-1; a possible D gene is TRBD1 (5 bases). Germline-derived CDR1 and CDR2 are MGHDK and SYGVNS. V gave up 1 base and J gave up 1 base, with 10 bases separating them. This CDR3 spans 15 amino acids. This CDR3 reads CASSEFGGSNTEAFF. The CDR3 region has the DNA TGTGCCAGCAGTGAATTCGGGGGATCGAACACTGAAGCTTTCTTT.

This rearrangement joins TRBV5-1 to TRBJ2-1; TRBD2 matches 8 bases. The CDR3 extends over 16 amino acids. Germline V gene lookup returns CDR1 SGHRS and CDR2 YFSETQ. The V and J ends lost 4 bases and 7 bases, in that order; junction bases with no gene match: 13. The chain's CDR3 is CASSTRTSPTSNEQFF. CDR3 in DNA: TGCGCCAGCAGCACACGGACTAGCCCCACCTCGAATGAGCAGTTCTTC. Full variable domain (outside the CDR3, taken from reference TRBV5-1 and TRBJ2-1): KAGVTQTPRYLIKTRGQQVTLSCSPISGHRSVSWYQQTPGQGLQFLFEYFSETQRNKGNFPGRFSGRQFSNSRSEMNVSTLELGDSALYLCASSTRTSPTSNEQFFGPGTRLTVL.

The chain is built from TRBV19 and TRBJ2-5, with TRBD1 matching over 11 bases. The better agreement between TRBJ2-7 and the DNA end casts doubt on the J call. Germline V gives CDR1 LNHDA, CDR2 SQIVND (reference sequence). The CDR3 length is 16 residues. CDR3 sequence: CASSKFGQGASYEQYF. DNA of the CDR3: TGTGCCAGTAGTAAATTTGGACAGGGGGCTTCTTACGAGCAGTACTTC.

The chain couples TRBV4-3 to TRBJ1-4; 7 nucleotides agree with TRBD1. Germline V gene lookup returns CDR1 LGHNA and CDR2 YSLEER. There are 15 residues in the CDR3. With V trimmed by 1 base and J by 8 bases, 7 bases remained unmatched. In DNA, the CDR3 is TGCGCCAGCAGCCAAGGACAGGGTCCTCCAGAAAAACTGTTTTTT. As protein: CASSQGQGPPEKLFF.

V and J are TRBV7-2 and TRBJ2-7; 8 bases agree with TRBD1. This CDR3 comprises 16 residues. V lost 5 bases and J lost 0; bases outside the gene matches: 9. Germline V gives CDR1 SGHTA, CDR2 FQGNSA. The CDR3, as DNA: TGTGCCAGCAGCCCCCAGGGGGCCGCACTCTCCTACGAGCAGTACTTC. Translated: CASSPQGAALSYEQYF.

This rearrangement joins TRBV9 to TRBJ2-3; 14 bases are a match to TRBD2. This CDR3 is built from 19 residues. V lost 4 bases and J lost 4; bases outside the gene matches: 14. CDR1 is SGDLS, CDR2 YYNGEE, per germline. The CDR3 here is CASSRTSGRPVRGSDTQYF. DNA for the CDR3: TGTGCCAGCAGCCGGACTAGCGGGAGGCCCGTAAGGGGTTCAGATACGCAGTATTTT.

The rearrangement uses TRBV5-4 and TRBJ2-5; weak D call: TRBD2 (6 bases). The V end lost 0 bases, the J end lost 5 bases, and 11 bases lay between the germline ends. The CDR3 is 14 amino acids. Germline V gene sequence: CDR1 SGHNT, CDR2 YYREEE (reference sequence). The CDR3 DNA is TGTGCCAGCAGCTTGGACGCGGGGCGGGAGACCCAGTACTTC. Encoded protein: CASSLDAGRETQYF.

The V and J genes are TRBV5-1 and TRBJ2-3, with D tentatively TRBD1 (7 bases). The germline gives CDR1 SGHRS, CDR2 YFSETQ. The CDR3 sequence is 16 residues long. V was cut by 5 bases and J by 3 bases, with 19 bases left in between. CDR3 sequence reads: CASRLTGAGYTDTQYF. In nucleotides, the CDR3 is TGCGCCAGCAGACTTACAGGGGCGGGGTATACAGATACGCAGTATTTT.

This chain uses TRBV6-5 with TRBJ1-1; D not certain. The CDR3 is 14 residues long. Germline CDR1 and CDR2: MNHEY and SVGAGI. Trimming stripped 6 bases from V and 0 bases from J, with 11 bases between. In DNA, the CDR3 is TGTGCCAGCAGCTCAGTCACTATGAACACTGAAGCTTTCTTT. It translates to CASSSVTMNTEAFF.